This TCR beta chain was identified during a study of T cell changes during pregnancy in multiple sclerosis. Germline V gene data show CDR1 as MNHGY and CDR2 as SAAAGT. This CDR3 spans 17 amino acids. V was shortened by 9 bases and J by 1 base, with 24 bases between the two germline ends. Repertoires were generated with immunoSEQ multiplex PCR, while TCRdb's copy carries only in-frame clones and drops some. The data contain over 50,000 clones, around 93% of them seen just once; the ten biggest clones take up approximately 1.9%. The V gene is TRBV6-8, the J gene TRBJ2-5, with D possibly matching TRBD2 (5 bases). The sequenced sample was peripheral blood, obtained in the second trimester of pregnancy. The sequence came from a female donor with multiple sclerosis, enrolled in a pregnancy study. The CDR3: CASQKETPLATQETQYF. The CDR3 DNA sequence: TGTGCCAGTCAGAAAGAAACCCCCCTAGCCACCCAAGAGACCCAGTACTTC.